The T cell receptor beta chain under discussion was sequenced for a study of T cells after yellow fever vaccination. Across the study: SMART-Seq v4 Ultra Low Input prepared the low-cell-number fractions.

Study-level findings and limits: Peaking on day 5 versus 15, the secondary response was faster but weaker. From the bulk population, abundant clonotypes could contaminate and appear within FACS-sorted repertoires.

The junction had 13 bases not matched to a gene; V was cut back by 6 bases and J by 4 bases. This CDR3 is 16 amino acids long. TCRdb passed the 5' RACE reads through MiXCR, listing each CDR3 protein once. In the table there are some 500,000 distinct CDR3 sequences, less than 15% of which are singletons. This clonotype appeared a few times. Antigen unknown. This chain links TRBV12-3 or TRBV12-4 with TRBJ2-7, with 9 bases aligning to TRBD1. The TCR was taken from a man aged 25 to 40 who received the YFV17D yellow fever vaccine. The sequenced sample was PBMCs, obtained on the day of the yellow fever booster vaccination. CDR3 nucleotides: TGTGCCAGCAGCAAGCAGGGAAGACAGGGGGGTTACGAGCAGTACTTC. Translated, it gives CASSKQGRQGGYEQYF.